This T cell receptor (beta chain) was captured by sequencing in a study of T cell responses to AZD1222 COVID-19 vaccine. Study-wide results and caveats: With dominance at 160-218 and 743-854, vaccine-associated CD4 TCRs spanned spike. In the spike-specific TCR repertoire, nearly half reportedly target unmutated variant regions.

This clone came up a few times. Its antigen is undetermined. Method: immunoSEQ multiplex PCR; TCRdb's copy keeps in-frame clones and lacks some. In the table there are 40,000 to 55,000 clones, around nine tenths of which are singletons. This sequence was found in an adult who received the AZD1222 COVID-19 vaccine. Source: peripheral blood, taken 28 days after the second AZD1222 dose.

The CDR3 DNA sequence: TGCGCCAGCAGCTTGTCACCAGACAGCCCCTACGAGCAGTACTTC. Amino acids: CASSLSPDSPYEQYF. The chain links TRBV5-1 to TRBJ2-7; a weak D match, TRBD1 (5 bases). V dropped 1 base and J dropped 2 bases, with 13 bases sitting between them. The CDR3 spans 15 residues. Germline CDR1 reads SGHRS; CDR2 reads YFSETQ.